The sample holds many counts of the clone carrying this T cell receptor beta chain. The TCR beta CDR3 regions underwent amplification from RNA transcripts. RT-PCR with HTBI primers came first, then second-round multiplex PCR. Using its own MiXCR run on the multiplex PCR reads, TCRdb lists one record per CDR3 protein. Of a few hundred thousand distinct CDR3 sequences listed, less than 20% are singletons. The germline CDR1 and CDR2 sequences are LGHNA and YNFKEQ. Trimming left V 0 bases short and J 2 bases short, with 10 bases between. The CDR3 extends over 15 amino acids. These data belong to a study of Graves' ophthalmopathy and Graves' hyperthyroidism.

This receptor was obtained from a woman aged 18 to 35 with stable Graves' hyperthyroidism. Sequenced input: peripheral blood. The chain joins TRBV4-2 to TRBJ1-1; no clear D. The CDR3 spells CASSQDRLGNTEAFF. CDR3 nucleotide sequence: TGTGCCAGCAGCCAAGATCGTCTGGGAAACACTGAAGCTTTCTTT.